This TCR beta chain was retrieved from a study of T cell clones after liver transplantation. Using immunoSEQ multiplex PCR, the repertoire was profiled, and TCRdb retains in-frame clones only, with some absent. The sample holds around 76,000 clones, about four fifths seen once. This CDR3 spans 15 amino acids. V was cut by 4 bases and J by 0 bases, with 11 bases left in between. The germline CDR1 and CDR2 sequences are SGHRS and YFSETQ. The starting material was CD4+ T cells from blood, obtained 12 months after liver transplant. This TCR derives from a human patient who received a liver transplant. Some T cells may have come from the graft donor. The chain has TRBV5-1 and TRBJ1-5, with D maybe TRBD1 (5 bases). CDR3 amino acids: CASSPEGSSNQPQHF. CDR3 coding DNA: TGCGCCAGCAGCCCGGAGGGGAGTAGCAATCAGCCCCAGCATTTT.